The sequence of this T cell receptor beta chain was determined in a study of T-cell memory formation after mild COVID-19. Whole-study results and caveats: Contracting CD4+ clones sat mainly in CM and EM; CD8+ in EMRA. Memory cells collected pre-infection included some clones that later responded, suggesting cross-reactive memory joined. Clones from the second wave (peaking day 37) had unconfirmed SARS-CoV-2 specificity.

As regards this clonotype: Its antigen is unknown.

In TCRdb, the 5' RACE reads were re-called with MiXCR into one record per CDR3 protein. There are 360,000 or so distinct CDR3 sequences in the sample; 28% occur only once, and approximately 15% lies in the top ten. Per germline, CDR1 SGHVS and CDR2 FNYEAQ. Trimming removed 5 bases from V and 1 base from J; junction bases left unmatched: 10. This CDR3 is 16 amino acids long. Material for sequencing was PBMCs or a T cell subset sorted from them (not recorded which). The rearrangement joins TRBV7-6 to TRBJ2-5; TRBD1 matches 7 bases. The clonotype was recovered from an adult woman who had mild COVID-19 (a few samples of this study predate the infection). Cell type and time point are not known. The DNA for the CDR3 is TGTGCCAGCAGCACTCGGACAGGCCCGTCCCAAGAGACCCAGTACTTC. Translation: CASSTRTGPSQETQYF.